Following are 16 T cell receptor beta chains from one sample sequenced in a study of neurological immune-mediated disorders. Using its own MiXCR run on the 5' RACE reads, TCRdb lists one record per CDR3 protein. The sample holds 55,000 to 75,000 distinct CDR3 sequences; around 5.5% are singletons and the top ten take about 2.8%. Specimen: PBMCs. The receptors here all came from a woman in her thirties with multiple sclerosis.

This clonotype has just a few counts. The rearrangement links TRBV5-6 to TRBJ1-1, with D possibly TRBD1 on 5 matching bases. The CDR3 runs 16 residues. V gave up 4 bases and J gave up 0 bases, with 16 bases separating them. CDR1 and CDR2 from the germline V gene are SGHDT and YYEEEE. Here the CDR3 DNA reads TGTGCCAGCAGCACAGTCACAGGCCCCCTGAACACTGAAGCTTTCTTT. Its translation is CASSTVTGPLNTEAFF.

This clonotype was detected ten times or more. V and J are TRBV5-6 and TRBJ2-1; TRBD2 aligns across 10 bases. There are 16 residues in the CDR3. Germline-derived CDR1 and CDR2 are SGHDT and YYEEEE. J gave up 4 bases and V 1 base, and 5 bases lay outside the gene matches. CDR3 sequence (DNA): TGTGCCAGCAGCTTGAAAACTAGCGGGGAATACAATGAGCAGTTCTTC. Translated: CASSLKTSGEYNEQFF.

Note on this clonotype: Compared with germline, one end of the junction differs, possibly owing to a read error. The rearrangement links TRBV5-1 to TRBJ1-5; 7 bases are shared with TRBD1. CDR3 length: 14 amino acids. CDR1 and CDR2 from the germline V gene are SGHRS and YFSETQ. The CDR3 region has the DNA TGCGCCAGCAGCCCACAGGGGTCCAATCAGCCCCAGAATTTT. Residues: CASSPQGSNQPQNF.

At least ten counts were recorded for this clonotype. V is TRBV10-1 and J is TRBJ2-1; D is uncertain. V lost 3 bases and J 2 bases, leaving 11 bases between the germline ends. Germline V gene lookup returns CDR1 WNHNN and CDR2 SYGVQD (reference sequence). This CDR3 comprises 15 residues. The chain's CDR3 is CASSEGTGPYNEQFF. The CDR3 nucleotides read TGCGCCAGCAGTGAAGGTACTGGACCCTACAATGAGCAGTTCTTC.

This clonotype has a handful of counts. A much larger clonotype is one base distant, so this may be a read error. The chain is built from TRBV15 and TRBJ2-7, with 9 bases that match TRBD1. Germline loops: CDR1 LNHNV, CDR2 YYDKDF (reference sequence). With V trimmed by 4 bases and J by 7 bases, 8 bases remained unmatched. The CDR3 totals 14 residues. CDR3 nucleotide sequence: TGTGCCACCAGCACAAGGACAGGGGTTAAAGAGCAGTACTTC. This encodes CATSTRTGVKEQYF.

This clonotype has ten or more counts. The rearrangement links TRBV10-3 to TRBJ2-7, with no clear D. Trimming took 0 bases from V and 6 from J, leaving 6 bases between them. The CDR3 runs 12 residues. CDR1 and CDR2 from the germline V gene are ENHRY and SYGVKD. DNA of the CDR3: TGTGCCATCAGTGAGTCGACTCGCGAGCAGTACTTC. Translation: CAISESTREQYF.

There are a few counts of this clonotype. The rearrangement uses TRBV5-1 and TRBJ2-2, with D perhaps assigned TRBD1 or TRBD2 (6 bases each). The CDR3 loop spans 15 amino acids. Trimming removed 0 bases from V and 6 bases from J, with 12 bases in between. CDR1 SGHRS and CDR2 YFSETQ come from the germline V gene. The CDR3 protein is CASSLASGAAGELFF. DNA of the CDR3: TGCGCCAGCAGCTTGGCCTCGGGGGCGGCCGGGGAGCTGTTTTTT.

This clonotype was seen ten or more times. This chain links TRBV4-1 with TRBJ1-5; D remains unclear. V was clipped by 0 bases and J by 0 bases, with 6 bases between them. This CDR3 has 15 amino acids. CDR1 and CDR2 from the germline V gene are MGHRA and YSYEKL. In DNA, the CDR3 is TGCGCCAGCAGCCAAGACTTCCTTAGCAATCAGCCCCAGCATTTT. Its protein product is CASSQDFLSNQPQHF.

This clonotype was counted many times. The rearrangement links TRBV6-2 or TRBV6-3 to TRBJ1-2, with 9 bases matching TRBD1. CDR1 is MNHEY and CDR2 is SVGEGT in the germline V gene. The J segment lost 8 bases and the V segment lost 5 bases, leaving 15 bases of the junction unmatched. This CDR3 has 16 residues. CDR3 loop: CASSLIPRDREGGYTF. CDR3 sequence (DNA): TGTGCCAGCAGTCTAATCCCCCGGGACAGGGAAGGGGGCTACACCTTC.

This clonotype has at least ten counts. The J gene is TRBJ2-3, the V gene TRBV20-1; TRBD2 matches at 11 bases. V dropped 5 bases and J dropped 7; count of bases not matched to a gene: 11. Germline V gives CDR1 DFQATT, CDR2 SNEGSKA (reference sequence). The CDR3 is 15 amino acids. The CDR3 bases are TGCAGTGCTCCGGAGGCTAGCGGGGGGCGTAATACGCAGTATTTT. Translation: CSAPEASGGRNTQYF.

This clonotype was seen ten or more times. J is TRBJ2-1 and V is TRBV27, with D perhaps TRBD1 (5 bases). V lost 7 bases and J lost 6, with 7 bases in between. Germline V gives CDR1 MNHEY, CDR2 SMNVEV (reference sequence). The CDR3 has 11 residues. The DNA of the CDR3 is TGTGCCAGCACAGGGTTCAATGAGCAGTTCTTC. The encoded protein is CASTGFNEQFF.

This clonotype was found many times. The rearrangement links TRBV5-1 to TRBJ1-4, with D uncertain. Germline CDR1 SGHRS, CDR2 YFSETQ. The V end lost 4 bases, the J end lost 10 bases, and 14 bases lay between the germline ends. The CDR3 has 13 amino acids. CDR3 residues: CASSAITEGKLFF. Written as DNA, the CDR3 is TGCGCCAGCAGCGCTATAACCGAGGGAAAACTGTTTTTT.

This clonotype has at least ten counts. V usage is TRBV7-6 and J usage is TRBJ2-5; TRBD1 matches at 7 bases. The junction had 6 bases not matched to a gene; V was cut back by 4 bases and J by 4 bases. CDR1 SGHVS and CDR2 FNYEAQ come from the germline V gene. The CDR3 is 14 amino acids. CDR3 sequence reads: CASSSQGVGETQYF. The CDR3 coding sequence is TGTGCCAGCAGCTCGCAGGGGGTCGGAGAGACCCAGTACTTC. The entire variable domain, with the rest obtained from reference TRBV7-6 and TRBJ2-5, is as follows: GAGVSQSPRYKVTKRGQDVALRCDPISGHVSLYWYRQALGQGPEFLTYFNYEAQQDKSGLPNDRFSAERPEGSISTLTIQRTEQRDSAMYRCASSSQGVGETQYFGPGTRLLVL.

In regard to this clonotype: A much larger clone differs from this one at a single base, so this may be a read error. The chain has TRBV7-9 and TRBJ1-1; D unresolved. The CDR3 is 13 amino acids. CDR1 and CDR2 (germline): SEHNR, FQNEAQ (reference sequence). The CDR3 protein is CVSSPPTNTEAFF. The CDR3 nucleotides are TGTGTCAGCAGCCCTCCCACGAACACTGAAGCTTTCTTT.

This clonotype was detected only a few times. This may be a read error, as it is one base from a much larger clone. The rearrangement links TRBV20-1 to TRBJ1-4; D remains unclear. Germline CDR1 is DFQATT and CDR2 is SNEGSKA (reference sequence). CDR3 length equals 13 residues. V was shortened by 6 bases and J by 4 bases, with 12 bases between the two germline ends. CDR3 sequence reads: CSAWRTVNEKLFF. The DNA of the CDR3 is TGCAGTGCCTGGAGAACGGTTAATGAAAAACTGTTTTTT.

The table lists this clonotype with many counts. The chain joins TRBV7-8 to TRBJ2-3; tentative D call: TRBD1 (6 bases). The CDR3 is 14 amino acids. Germline CDR1 SGHVS, CDR2 FQNEAQ. The V end lost 1 base, the J end lost 4 bases, and 9 bases lay between the germline ends. CDR3 sequence (DNA): TGTGCCAGCAGCTTAGGGAACAGGGCAGATACGCAGTATTTT. It encodes CASSLGNRADTQYF.